This T cell receptor (beta chain) was sequenced for a study of OX40 agonist ivuxolimab in advanced cancers. Study-wide findings and caveats: Mean expanded clone counts were higher in CD8+ than CD4+ T cells. There was clonal expansion of CD4+ and CD8+ blood T cells by week 6 at 0.1 to 3.0 mg/kg. Among patients with partial responses at 0.1-3.0 mg/kg, clonal expansion was among the lowest.

Sequencing used immunoSEQ multiplex PCR; TCRdb keeps in-frame clones, though not all of them. The data hold 50,000 or so clones, with roughly nine tenths observed a single time. Concerning this clone: Its antigen is not identified.

Germline-derived CDR1 and CDR2 are LNHDA and SQIVND (reference sequence). This CDR3 comprises 13 residues. With 5 bases removed from V and 10 bases from J, the gap between germline ends came to 12 bases. The chain joins TRBV19 to TRBJ1-6; D unresolved. This sequence originates from an adult with an advanced solid tumor such as melanoma, head and neck, liver or kidney cancer. Sequencing was performed on CD4+ or CD8+ T cells sorted from blood, taken in a trial of the OX40 agonist ivuxolimab. CDR3 amino acids: CASSRIAVSPLHF. CDR3 in DNA: TGTGCCAGTAGTCGGATCGCGGTCTCACCCCTCCACTTT.